Sequencing of this T cell receptor (beta chain) was carried out in a study of regulatory T cells in long-lasting Graves disease. Study overall: Graves' disease counted as persistent after over 5 years of antithyroid drugs with positive TSH receptor antibodies. Overall study findings and caveats: Persistent disease preferred TRBV28, TRBJ1-2 and TRBJ2-5. Examination was confined to peripheral blood, excluding thyroid tissue.

The authors built TCR beta libraries using iRepertoire HTBI primers and Arm-PCR of CDR3 regions. Each CDR3 protein gets one entry after TCRdb re-called the multiplex PCR reads with MiXCR. The repertoire holds a few hundred thousand distinct CDR3 sequences, with 23% as singletons. The time point was: persistent/refractory GD, antithyroid drugs over 5 years with positive TRAb. The TCR library was prepared using RNA isolated from PBMCs. The collection involved drawing about 8.2 milliliters of peripheral blood into EDTA tubes. A note on this clonotype: The antigen is not known.

This CDR3 is 19 amino acids long. Germline-derived CDR1 and CDR2 are LNHDA and SQIVND (reference sequence). The junction had 17 bases not matched to a gene; V was cut back by 6 bases and J by 1 base. The TCR comes from a female donor with Graves disease. Source: peripheral blood mononuclear cells (PBMCs), taken when the disease was refractory, from a patient treated with antithyroid drugs. This chain links TRBV19 with TRBJ1-5; 8 bases are a match to TRBD1. In DNA form, the CDR3 reads TGTGCCAGTAGCGTAGGGACAGGACAGGGTTCGAGGAGCAATCAGCCCCAGCATTTT. The encoded protein is CASSVGTGQGSRSNQPQHF.